Shown below are 19 T cell receptor beta chains from a single sample sequenced in a study of T cell responses to AZD1222 COVID-19 vaccine. Clones were sequenced by immunoSEQ multiplex PCR, and TCRdb holds only the in-frame ones, with some missing. The repertoire holds approximately 100,000 clones, with 92% as singletons. Sequences were derived from peripheral blood, sampled on day 0 of AZD1222 vaccination. The source of these receptors is an adult in good health.

The rearrangement joins TRBV2 to TRBJ1-6, with D unresolved. The CDR3 runs to 13 residues. Germline CDR1 SNHLY, CDR2 FYNNEI. V was clipped by 6 bases and J by 9 bases, with 12 bases between them. Here the CDR3 DNA reads TGTGCCAGCAGAGGATTCATAGGTTCACCCCTCCACTTT. It yields the protein CASRGFIGSPLHF.

The rearrangement uses TRBV6-8 and TRBJ2-2; 7 nucleotides match TRBD1. CDR1 and CDR2 from the germline V gene are MNHGY and SAAAGT. The CDR3 consists of 13 residues. The V and J ends lost 8 bases and 4 bases, in that order; junction bases with no gene match: 4. The CDR3 loop is CASPRGFTGELFF. The DNA of the CDR3 is TGTGCCAGCCCCAGGGGGTTCACCGGGGAGCTGTTTTTT.

The J gene is TRBJ2-3, the V gene TRBV19; the D is unclear. The CDR3 runs 12 residues. Trimming removed 4 bases from V and 4 bases from J, with 6 bases in between. Germline V CDR1 and CDR2: LNHDA, SQIVND (reference sequence). CDR3 region: CASSTTADTQYF. CDR3 sequence (DNA): TGTGCCAGTAGTACGACTGCAGATACGCAGTATTTT.

The sample holds one count of this clone. V gene TRBV13 combines with J gene TRBJ2-1, with D tentatively TRBD1 (5 bases). The V end was cut by 2 bases, the J end by 12 bases, with 11 bases between. The CDR3 sequence is 12 residues long. Looked up from germline, CDR1 is PRHDT and CDR2 is FYEKMQ (reference sequence). The CDR3 protein is CASSLTRGAQFF. The CDR3 DNA follows: TGTGCCAGCAGCTTAACGCGTGGGGCGCAGTTCTTC.

CDR3 DNA: TGCGCCAGCAGCCATGAAGGGGGCAAGGCAGATACGCAGTATTTT. It specifies CASSHEGGKADTQYF. This chain uses TRBV4-3 with TRBJ2-3, with 7 bases aligning to TRBD1. Germline CDR1 is LGHNA and CDR2 is YSLEER. CDR3 length equals 15 residues. After removal of 3 bases from V and 4 bases from J, the junction contained 7 bases not matched to a gene.

This clone was detected once. The J gene is TRBJ2-1, the V gene TRBV4-3, with D perhaps matching TRBD1 (6 bases). The CDR3 sequence is 17 residues long. Germline CDR1 is LGHNA and CDR2 is YSLEER. V lost 0 bases, J lost 3 bases, and 15 bases lay in between. The CDR3 DNA follows: TGCGCCAGCAGCCAAGATCGGGCCAGGGGATTCTACAATGAGCAGTTCTTC. This codes for CASSQDRARGFYNEQFF.

The rearrangement links TRBV27 to TRBJ2-5, with D perhaps matching TRBD2 (6 bases). Germline-derived CDR1 and CDR2 are MNHEY and SMNVEV (reference sequence). The CDR3 is 16 residues long. V was clipped by 2 bases and J by 1 base, with 14 bases between them. CDR3 nucleotides: TGTGCCAGCAGTTTACATCCCGCTAGCGCCCAAGAGACCCAGTACTTC. Its translation: CASSLHPASAQETQYF.

The V gene is TRBV5-4, the J gene TRBJ1-1, with D unresolved. The CDR3 consists of 12 residues. V was shortened by 1 base and J by 7 bases, with 8 bases between the two germline ends. The germline V gene encodes CDR1 SGHNT and CDR2 YYREEE (reference sequence). CDR3 DNA: TGTGCCAGCAGCTTGTTGGCAGGTGAAGCTTTCTTT. Its translation is CASSLLAGEAFF.

J is TRBJ1-6 and V is TRBV6-2 or TRBV6-3; weak D call: TRBD1 (5 bases). There are 15 residues in the CDR3. CDR1 MNHEY and CDR2 SVGEGT come from the germline V gene. The V end lost 6 bases, the J end lost 3 bases, and 12 bases lay between the germline ends. CDR3: CASSLRASYNSPLHF. CDR3 DNA sequence: TGTGCCAGCAGCCTCAGGGCCAGCTATAATTCACCCCTCCACTTT.

A remark on this clone: The same CDR3 arises from other DNA sequences in this sample as well. V gene TRBV7-2 combines with J gene TRBJ2-7, with D hard to call. Germline assignment: CDR1 SGHTA and CDR2 FQGNSA. V shed 0 bases and J shed 0 bases, with 6 bases lying between them. CDR3 size: 14 residues. Here the CDR3 reads CASSLARNSYEQYF. CDR3 sequence (DNA): TGTGCCAGCAGCTTAGCGCGGAACTCCTACGAGCAGTACTTC.

Only a few counts were recorded for this clone. The rearrangement uses TRBV28 and TRBJ1-2; D remains ambiguous. The V end was cut by 5 bases, the J end by 6 bases, with 10 bases between. The CDR3 has 12 residues. Germline loops: CDR1 MDHEN, CDR2 SYDVKM. CDR3 nucleotides: TGTGCCAGCAGTGCCAACCTCCATGGCTACACCTTC. Encoded protein: CASSANLHGYTF.

The chain uses TRBV2 and TRBJ2-1, with a tentative D call TRBD1 (6 bases). The CDR3 spans 13 residues. V lost 3 bases and J 7 bases, leaving 10 bases between the germline ends. CDR1 is SNHLY, CDR2 FYNNEI, per germline. The CDR3 DNA reads TGTGCCAGCAGTGAGGACAGTCATAATGAGCAGTTCTTC. It translates to CASSEDSHNEQFF. Looking up the rest from reference TRBV2 and TRBJ2-1 gives the full variable domain: EPEVTQTPSHQVTQMGQEVILRCVPISNHLYFYWYRQILGQKVEFLVSFYNNEISEKSEIFDDQFSVERPDGSNFTLKIRSTKLEDSAMYFCASSEDSHNEQFFGPGTRLTVL.

This chain connects TRBV5-1 to TRBJ1-3; D call uncertain. CDR3 length: 14 residues. The ends were cut back, 1 base at V and 0 bases at J, with 5 bases in the middle. Germline V gene lookup returns CDR1 SGHRS and CDR2 YFSETQ. The CDR3 region is CASSLTVSGNTIYF. The CDR3 bases are TGCGCCAGCAGCTTGACAGTCTCTGGAAACACCATATATTTT.

This clone was detected once. The chain carries TRBV24-1 and TRBJ1-4; D gene unclear. V dropped 2 bases and J dropped 4 bases, with 10 bases sitting between them. This CDR3 contains 15 residues. Germline V lookup: CDR1 KGHDR, CDR2 SFDVKD. The CDR3 DNA reads as TGTGCCACCAGTGATTCCCGAAGGGTTAATGAAAAACTGTTTTTT. Protein: CATSDSRRVNEKLFF.

This rearrangement joins TRBV4-1 to TRBJ1-1, with D maybe TRBD1 (6 bases). The CDR3 has 15 amino acids. Germline CDR1 reads MGHRA; CDR2 reads YSYEKL. V was shortened by 4 bases and J by 4 bases, with 16 bases between the two germline ends. CDR3 DNA: TGCGCCAGCAGCCGAGCAGGGGACGGGGGCACTGAAGCTTTCTTT. This gives the protein CASSRAGDGGTEAFF.

V usage is TRBV27 and J usage is TRBJ2-1, with D hard to call. Trimming pared 5 bases from V and 4 bases from J, leaving 15 bases between. The CDR3 consists of 15 residues. From germline, CDR1 is MNHEY and CDR2 SMNVEV (reference sequence). The CDR3 loop is CASSNPPPEYNEQFF. CDR3 coding DNA: TGTGCCAGCAGTAATCCCCCTCCGGAGTACAATGAGCAGTTCTTC.

This sequence joins TRBV10-1 and TRBJ2-3; D is tentatively TRBD1 or TRBD2 (6 bases each). Germline CDR1 WNHNN, CDR2 SYGVQD (reference sequence). This CDR3 is built from 15 residues. V lost 4 bases and J 4 bases, leaving 15 bases between the germline ends. The CDR3 DNA reads TGCGCCAGCAGTGGAGGGGGGCGAGGTCCAGATACGCAGTATTTT. It translates to CASSGGGRGPDTQYF.

The chain has TRBV13 and TRBJ2-1; 11 bases line up with TRBD1. This CDR3 spans 16 amino acids. Germline V gene lookup returns CDR1 PRHDT and CDR2 FYEKMQ (reference sequence). V shed 5 bases, J shed 6 bases, and the junction held 9 bases outside the gene matches. CDR3 protein: CASSLPRTGGVNEQFF. The CDR3, as DNA: TGTGCCAGCAGCCTCCCTCGGACAGGGGGCGTCAATGAGCAGTTCTTC.

J is TRBJ2-3 and V is TRBV28; D is unresolved. Germline-derived CDR1 and CDR2 are MDHEN and SYDVKM. The CDR3 loop spans 14 amino acids. Trimming cost V 11 bases and J 0 bases, with 15 bases left between them. The CDR3 DNA sequence: TGTGCCGGGTCCACCCGGTCTAGCACAGATACGCAGTATTTT. Protein sequence: CAGSTRSSTDTQYF. Variable domain in full (rest from reference TRBV28 and TRBJ2-3): DVKVTQSSRYLVKRTGEKVFLECVQDMDHENMFWYRQDPGLGLRLIYFSYDVKMKEKGDIPEGYSVSREKKERFSLILESASTNQTSMYLCAGSTRSSTDTQYFGPGTRLTVL.